The 29 T cell receptor beta chains reported below all come from one sample, sequenced in a study of T cells in tuberculosis. Thawed, overnight-rested PBMC were stained with GMM-loaded CD1B tetramer, viability dye and anti-CD3, then sorted. C32 glucose monomycolate from Rhodococcus equi was loaded onto the CD1B tetramers. Measured with immunoSEQ multiplex PCR; TCRdb has only the in-frame clones, and not every one. The sample includes about 88,000 clones, approximately 91% of them seen just once. The sample taken for sequencing was CD1b-GMM tetramer-negative cells sorted from PBMCs. The origin of the receptors is an adult woman with latent tuberculosis.

Points on this clone: The identical CDR3 is also encoded by other nucleotide sequences in the sample. V and J are TRBV18 and TRBJ1-2; D remains unclear. Germline V gene data show CDR1 as KGHSH and CDR2 as LQKENI. CDR3 size: 14 residues. The V gene lost 0 bases and the J gene lost 2 bases, with 7 bases spanning the gap. The DNA for the CDR3 is TGTGCCAGCTCACCACCGGAGAAGAACTATGGCTACACCTTC. Amino acids: CASSPPEKNYGYTF.

The chain combines TRBV11-2 with TRBJ2-3; 7 positions match TRBD1. The CDR3 consists of 15 residues. Per the germline V gene, CDR1 is SGHAT and CDR2 is FQNNGV. V dropped 1 base and J dropped 2; count of bases not matched to a gene: 3. The CDR3 bases are TGTGCCAGCAGCTTAGTTACAGGGGCCACAGATACGCAGTATTTT. Translating gives CASSLVTGATDTQYF.

The sample holds a few counts of this clone. The chain links TRBV5-1 to TRBJ2-1; 8 bases fit TRBD1. Germline lookup yields CDR1 SGHRS and CDR2 YFSETQ. V lost 4 bases to trimming and J lost 3 bases; unmatched junction nucleotides: 9. There are 16 residues in the CDR3. DNA of the CDR3: TGCGCCAGCAGCCCCCCGGGGACAGGCAACTACAATGAGCAGTTCTTC. This encodes CASSPPGTGNYNEQFF.

This clone was counted a single time. The chain carries TRBV6-4 and TRBJ2-1; 7 bases are shared with TRBD2. The CDR3 spans 13 residues. The V gene end was trimmed by 0 bases and the J gene end by 9 bases; junction bases not matched to a gene: 2. Germline loops: CDR1 MRHNA, CDR2 SNTAGT. The DNA of the CDR3 is TGTGCCAGCAGTGACTCGCCGGGGGGTGAGCAGTTCTTC. As protein: CASSDSPGGEQFF.

This chain connects TRBV15 to TRBJ1-2; D perhaps matches TRBD1 (6 bases). The V end was cut by 5 bases, the J end by 6 bases, with 19 bases between. The CDR3 loop spans 15 amino acids. Germline lookup yields CDR1 LNHNV and CDR2 YYDKDF (reference sequence). The CDR3 nucleotides read TGTGCCACCAGCCCCGCGGGGGGCAGGGAGAATGGCTACACCTTC. It specifies CATSPAGGRENGYTF.

The chain has TRBV6-5 and TRBJ1-1; 7 bases match TRBD1. Trimming removed 6 bases from V and 5 bases from J; junction bases left unmatched: 6. CDR3 size: 13 residues. CDR1 and CDR2 from the germline V gene are MNHEY and SVGAGI. The CDR3 is CASRQTGSTEAFF. CDR3 DNA: TGTGCCAGCAGACAGACAGGGTCAACTGAAGCTTTCTTT.

This clone was found once. V and J are TRBV5-4 and TRBJ1-3; D not certain. Germline V gene sequence: CDR1 SGHNT, CDR2 YYREEE (reference sequence). V lost 0 bases and J 0 bases, leaving 13 bases between the germline ends. CDR3 length: 17 amino acids. In DNA form, the CDR3 reads TGTGCCAGCAGCTTGGGTGGAGGGTTTCTCTCTGGAAACACCATATATTTT. It specifies CASSLGGGFLSGNTIYF. The complete variable domain, with remaining parts taken from reference TRBV5-4 and TRBJ1-3, reads ETGVTQSPTHLIKTRGQQVTLRCSSQSGHNTVSWYQQALGQGPQFIFQYYREEENGRGNFPPRFSGLQFPNYSSELNVNALELDDSALYLCASSLGGGFLSGNTIYFGEGSWLTVV.

The CDR3 spells CASSVDQGGTNSPLHF. CDR3 sequence (DNA): TGTGCCAGCAGCGTAGACCAGGGGGGTACCAATTCACCCCTCCACTTT. The gene calls are TRBV9 and TRBJ1-6, with TRBD1 matching 7 bases. J gave up 7 bases and V 0 bases, and 7 bases lay outside the gene matches. This CDR3 is 16 amino acids long. The germline CDR1 and CDR2 sequences are SGDLS and YYNGEE.

J is TRBJ2-1 and V is TRBV6-6, with 13 bases matching TRBD2. Germline-derived CDR1 and CDR2 are MNHNY and SVGAGI (reference sequence). Trimming cost V 4 bases and J 3 bases; bases outside gene matches: 0. The CDR3 extends over 15 amino acids. DNA of the CDR3: TGTGCCAGCAGTTGGACTAGCGGGGGCTACAATGAGCAGTTCTTC. Translating it yields CASSWTSGGYNEQFF.

This chain links TRBV6-4 with TRBJ1-2; 10 bases match TRBD1. Germline V gene sequence: CDR1 MRHNA, CDR2 SNTAGT. The CDR3 is 14 amino acids. V lost 8 bases, J lost 8 bases, and 11 bases stayed unmatched. For the CDR3, the DNA is TGTGCCAGCCGCACCCCCGGGGACAGGGGAGGCTACACCTTC. As protein: CASRTPGDRGGYTF.

This chain joins TRBV4-1 and TRBJ1-1; possibly TRBD1 for D (5 bases). This CDR3 has 17 amino acids. V gave up 4 bases and J gave up 5 bases, with 23 bases separating them. The germline gives CDR1 MGHRA, CDR2 YSYEKL. The CDR3 reads CASSLAVGANQATEAFF. Here the CDR3 DNA reads TGCGCCAGCAGCCTTGCTGTAGGGGCGAACCAGGCTACTGAAGCTTTCTTT.

This chain joins TRBV10-2 and TRBJ2-7; 9 bases agree with TRBD1. The CDR3 extends over 16 amino acids. The V segment lost 3 bases and the J segment 0 bases; nucleotides outside the gene matches: 6. In germline, CDR1 is WSHSY, CDR2 SAAADI. The CDR3 reads CASSDPGTGSSYEQYV. CDR3 nucleotide sequence: TGCGCCAGCAGTGACCCCGGGACAGGGAGCTCCTACGAGCAGTACGTC.

The chain joins TRBV5-1 to TRBJ2-1; 11 positions match TRBD2. CDR1 and CDR2 (germline): SGHRS, YFSETQ. Trimming took 1 base from V and 2 from J; bases not matched to a gene: 8. The CDR3 totals 18 residues. CDR3 residues: CASSLTPIAGGAYNEQFF. The CDR3 coding sequence is TGCGCCAGCAGCTTGACCCCCATAGCGGGGGGGGCCTACAATGAGCAGTTCTTC.

The gene calls are TRBV6-5 and TRBJ2-7, with D tentatively TRBD2 (5 bases). The ends were cut back, 5 bases at V and 3 bases at J, with 14 bases in the middle. This CDR3 region has 14 residues. Germline V gene data show CDR1 as MNHEY and CDR2 as SVGAGI. CDR3 coding DNA: TGTGCCAGCAGTGAAATAGGACTTCGCTACGAGCAGTACGTC. It is translated as CASSEIGLRYEQYV.

The V call is TRBV13, the J call TRBJ1-6; 7 bases fit TRBD1. The CDR3 runs to 15 residues. Germline-derived CDR1 and CDR2 are PRHDT and FYEKMQ (reference sequence). The junction had 10 bases not matched to a gene; V was cut back by 5 bases and J by 9 bases. The CDR3 DNA follows: TGTGCCAGCAGCACAACAGGGGAGTTCGGTTCACCCCTCCACTTT. This gives the protein CASSTTGEFGSPLHF.

CDR3 region: CASSSRGSYNEQFF. In DNA, the CDR3 is TGTGCCAGCAGTTCCAGGGGCTCCTACAATGAGCAGTTCTTC. The rearrangement links TRBV6-6 to TRBJ2-1; possible D gene TRBD1, 6 bases. Germline CDR1 MNHNY, CDR2 SVGAGI (reference sequence). The CDR3 has 14 amino acids. Trimming removed 4 bases at V and 0 bases at J, with 7 bases between.

The CDR3 spells CASSAGTSTEQFF. In nucleotides, the CDR3 is TGTGCCAGCAGCGCCGGGACATCGACTGAGCAGTTCTTC. The chain employs TRBV5-6 and TRBJ2-1; possibly TRBD1 for D (6 bases). Trimming removed 4 bases from V and 9 bases from J, with 14 bases in between. Looked up from germline, CDR1 is SGHDT and CDR2 is YYEEEE. The CDR3 is 13 amino acids. The complete variable domain, with remaining parts taken from reference TRBV5-6 and TRBJ2-1, reads DAGVTQSPTHLIKTRGQQVTLRCSPKSGHDTVSWYQQALGQGPQFIFQYYEEEERQRGNFPDRFSGHQFPNYSSELNVNALLLGDSALYLCASSAGTSTEQFFGPGTRLTVL.

The chain couples TRBV12-5 to TRBJ2-7; D call uncertain. Trimming shortened V by 5 bases and J by 7 bases, and 9 bases separated the two germline ends. The CDR3 runs 11 residues. Germline V lookup: CDR1 LGHNT, CDR2 FRNRAP. The CDR3 loop reads CASGLWPEQYF. As DNA, the CDR3 is TGTGCTAGTGGTCTGTGGCCAGAGCAGTACTTC.

The V gene is TRBV19, the J gene TRBJ2-3, with 10 bases aligning to TRBD1. The CDR3 sequence is 15 residues long. Germline CDR1 LNHDA, CDR2 SQIVND (reference sequence). With V trimmed by 5 bases and J by 7 bases, 9 bases remained unmatched. CDR3 in amino acids: CASSFRTGGVNTQYF. In DNA, the CDR3 is TGTGCCAGTAGTTTCCGGACAGGGGGAGTAAATACGCAGTATTTT.

The genes are TRBV7-2 and TRBJ2-7, with TRBD1 matching over 8 bases. This CDR3 region has 16 residues. CDR1 is SGHTA, CDR2 FQGNSA, per germline. The V segment lost 5 bases and the J segment 2 bases; nucleotides outside the gene matches: 11. This chain's CDR3 is CASSHTSDRGAYEQYF. In DNA, the CDR3 is TGTGCCAGCAGCCATACATCCGACAGGGGAGCCTACGAGCAGTACTTC. Supplemented by reference TRBV7-2 and TRBJ2-7, the full variable domain reads GAGVSQSPSNKVTEKGKDVELRCDPISGHTALYWYRQSLGQGLEFLIYFQGNSAPDKSGLPSDRFSAERTGGSVSTLTIQRTQQEDSAVYLCASSHTSDRGAYEQYFGPGTRLTVT.

The chain links TRBV6-1 to TRBJ1-1; D unclear. Germline CDR1 is MNHNS and CDR2 is SASEGT. The CDR3 is 11 amino acids. V shed 5 bases and J shed 8 bases, with 9 bases lying between them. This CDR3 is CASSYAGEAFF. CDR3 in DNA: TGTGCCAGCAGTTACGCCGGGGAAGCTTTCTTT.

This rearrangement joins TRBV6-1 to TRBJ1-5; D is ambiguous. V gave up 6 bases and J gave up 7 bases, with 10 bases separating them. The CDR3 consists of 12 residues. Germline CDR1 is MNHNS and CDR2 is SASEGT. CDR3 loop: CASSRPGQPQHF. The CDR3, as DNA: TGTGCCAGCAGCCGTCCGGGGCAGCCCCAGCATTTT.

The chain joins TRBV4-1 to TRBJ2-4; maybe TRBD1 (5 bases). This CDR3 has 13 residues. V was shortened by 3 bases and J by 8 bases, with 11 bases between the two germline ends. Per the germline V gene, CDR1 is MGHRA and CDR2 is YSYEKL. The CDR3 loop is CASSHPGSDIQYF. The CDR3 DNA reads as TGCGCCAGCAGCCACCCAGGGTCGGACATTCAGTACTTC.

The chain joins TRBV12-1 to TRBJ2-5; the table's D call, TRBD2, has no DNA check behind it. TRBV12-1 represents a pseudogene. This CDR3 spans 15 amino acids. This chain's CDR3 is CASSITGLAGETQYF. The CDR3 region has the DNA TGTGCCAGCAGCATTACGGGACTAGCGGGTGAGACCCAGTACTTC.

The rearrangement links TRBV5-8 to TRBJ2-1; no firm D call. V was pared by 2 bases and J by 7 bases, with 7 bases between. This CDR3 has 12 amino acids. The germline gives CDR1 SGHTS, CDR2 YDEGEE. CDR3 coding DNA: TGTGCCAGCAGCTTCTCGTATAATGAGCAGTTCTTC. As protein: CASSFSYNEQFF.

The rearrangement uses TRBV6-5 and TRBJ1-2; the match to TRBD1 covers 8 bases. J gave up 4 bases and V 3 bases, and 1 base lay outside the gene matches. The germline CDR1 and CDR2 sequences are MNHEY and SVGAGI. The CDR3 covers 13 residues. This CDR3 reads CASSYQGAYGYTF. DNA of the CDR3: TGTGCCAGCAGTTATCAGGGGGCCTATGGCTACACCTTC.

The rearrangement links TRBV18 to TRBJ2-1, with 7 bases identical to TRBD1. Germline V CDR1 and CDR2: KGHSH, LQKENI. The ends lost 4 bases at V and 3 bases at J; junction bases unmatched: 6. The CDR3 is made up of 15 amino acids. The CDR3: CASSRGGTNYNEQFF. Here the CDR3 DNA reads TGTGCCAGCTCACGAGGGGGCACAAACTACAATGAGCAGTTCTTC.

In this sample, this clone turned up once. DNA of the CDR3: TGTGCCAGCAAAAATGCAGGTTCCTCCTACGAGCAGTACGTC. Translation: CASKNAGSSYEQYV. The genes are TRBV6-5 and TRBJ2-7; D not resolved. This CDR3 spans 14 amino acids. Germline loops: CDR1 MNHEY, CDR2 SVGAGI. V lost 7 bases and J 0 bases, leaving 13 bases between the germline ends.

This chain links TRBV15 with TRBJ1-3; no reliable D call. The CDR3 is made up of 15 amino acids. With 0 bases removed from V and 2 bases from J, the gap between germline ends came to 8 bases. Germline values: CDR1 LNHNV, CDR2 YYDKDF (reference sequence). CDR3 region: CATSRDLTAGNTIYF. The CDR3 DNA reads TGTGCCACCAGCAGAGATCTCACGGCTGGAAACACCATATATTTT.